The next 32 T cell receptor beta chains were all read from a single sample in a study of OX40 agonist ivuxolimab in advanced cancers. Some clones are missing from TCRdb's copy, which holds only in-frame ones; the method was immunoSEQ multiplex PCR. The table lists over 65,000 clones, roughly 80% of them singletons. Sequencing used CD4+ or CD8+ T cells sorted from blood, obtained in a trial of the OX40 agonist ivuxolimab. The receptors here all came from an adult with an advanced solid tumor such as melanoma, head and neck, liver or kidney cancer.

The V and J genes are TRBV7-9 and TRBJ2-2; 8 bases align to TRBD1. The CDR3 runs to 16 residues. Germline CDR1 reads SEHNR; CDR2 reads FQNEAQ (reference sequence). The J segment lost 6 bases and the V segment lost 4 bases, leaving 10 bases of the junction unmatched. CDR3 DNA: TGTGCCAGCAGCTCCGGACAGGGAACGACGGCCGGGGAGCTGTTTTTT. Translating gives CASSSGQGTTAGELFF.

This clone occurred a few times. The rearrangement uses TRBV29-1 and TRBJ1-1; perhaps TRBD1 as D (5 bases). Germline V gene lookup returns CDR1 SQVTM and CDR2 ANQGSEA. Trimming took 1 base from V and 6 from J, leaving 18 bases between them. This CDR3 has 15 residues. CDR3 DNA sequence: TGCAGCGTTGAAGGTAGGGGCCGTAACGACCCTGAAGCTTTCTTT. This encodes CSVEGRGRNDPEAFF. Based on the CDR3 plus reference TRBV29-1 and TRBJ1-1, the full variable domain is SAVISQKPSRDICQRGTSLTIQCQVDSQVTMMFWYRQQPGQSLTLIATANQGSEATYESGFVIDKFPISRPNLTFSTLTVSNMSPEDSSIYLCSVEGRGRNDPEAFFGQGTRLTVV.

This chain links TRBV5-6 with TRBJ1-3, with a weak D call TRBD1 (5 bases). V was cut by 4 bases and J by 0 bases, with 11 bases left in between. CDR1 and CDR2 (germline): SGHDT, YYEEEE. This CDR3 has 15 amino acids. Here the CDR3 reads CASSRRGASGNTIYF. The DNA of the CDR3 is TGTGCCAGCAGCCGCCGTGGGGCCTCTGGAAACACCATATATTTT.

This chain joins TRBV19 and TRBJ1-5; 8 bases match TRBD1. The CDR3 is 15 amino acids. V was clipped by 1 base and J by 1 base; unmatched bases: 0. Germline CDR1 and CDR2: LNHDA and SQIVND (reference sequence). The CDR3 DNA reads TGTGCCAGTAGTATAGGACAGGGGAGCAATCAGCCCCAGCATTTT. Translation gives CASSIGQGSNQPQHF.

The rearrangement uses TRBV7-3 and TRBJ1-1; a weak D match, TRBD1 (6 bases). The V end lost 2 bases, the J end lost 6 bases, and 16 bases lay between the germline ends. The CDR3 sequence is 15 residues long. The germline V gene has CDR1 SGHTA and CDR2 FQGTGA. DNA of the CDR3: TGTGCCAGCAGCTTAGGACCGTCCGGGGGCTCTGAAGCTTTCTTT. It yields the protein CASSLGPSGGSEAFF.

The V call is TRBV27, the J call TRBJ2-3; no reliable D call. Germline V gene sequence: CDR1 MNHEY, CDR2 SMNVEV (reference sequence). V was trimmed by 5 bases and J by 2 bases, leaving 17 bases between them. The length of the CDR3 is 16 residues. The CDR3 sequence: CASSVAGDLTTDTQYF. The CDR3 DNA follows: TGTGCCAGCAGTGTCGCCGGTGACTTGACCACAGATACGCAGTATTTT.

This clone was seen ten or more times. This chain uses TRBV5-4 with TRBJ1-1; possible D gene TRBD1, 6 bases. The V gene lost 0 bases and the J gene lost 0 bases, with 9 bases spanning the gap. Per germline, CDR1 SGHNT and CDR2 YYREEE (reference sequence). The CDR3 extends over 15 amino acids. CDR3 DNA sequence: TGTGCCAGCAGCTTGGGGGGACACATGAACACTGAAGCTTTCTTT. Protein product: CASSLGGHMNTEAFF. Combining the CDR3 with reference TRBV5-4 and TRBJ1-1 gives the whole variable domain ETGVTQSPTHLIKTRGQQVTLRCSSQSGHNTVSWYQQALGQGPQFIFQYYREEENGRGNFPPRFSGLQFPNYSSELNVNALELDDSALYLCASSLGGHMNTEAFFGQGTRLTVV.

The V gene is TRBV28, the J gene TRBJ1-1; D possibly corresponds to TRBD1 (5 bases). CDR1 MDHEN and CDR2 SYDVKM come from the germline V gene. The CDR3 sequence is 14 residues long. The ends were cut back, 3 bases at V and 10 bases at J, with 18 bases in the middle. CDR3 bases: TGTGCCAGCAGTTTTCCCGGGACGGCAAAGGGAGCTTTCTTT. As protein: CASSFPGTAKGAFF. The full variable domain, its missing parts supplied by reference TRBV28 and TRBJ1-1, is DVKVTQSSRYLVKRTGEKVFLECVQDMDHENMFWYRQDPGLGLRLIYFSYDVKMKEKGDIPEGYSVSREKKERFSLILESASTNQTSMYLCASSFPGTAKGAFFGQGTRLTVV.

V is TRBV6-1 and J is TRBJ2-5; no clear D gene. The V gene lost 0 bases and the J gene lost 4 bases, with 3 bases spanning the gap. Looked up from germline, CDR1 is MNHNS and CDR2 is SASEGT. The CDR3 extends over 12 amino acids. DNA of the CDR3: TGTGCCAGCAGTGAAGCGGGAGAGACCCAGTACTTC. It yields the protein CASSEAGETQYF.

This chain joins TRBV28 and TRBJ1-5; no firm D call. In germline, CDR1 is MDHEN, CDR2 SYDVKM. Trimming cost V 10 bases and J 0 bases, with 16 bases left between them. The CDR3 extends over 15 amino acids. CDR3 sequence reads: CATWERTNSNQPQHF. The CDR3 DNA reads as TGTGCCACCTGGGAACGAACTAATAGCAATCAGCCCCAGCATTTT. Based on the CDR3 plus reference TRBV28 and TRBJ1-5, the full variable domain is DVKVTQSSRYLVKRTGEKVFLECVQDMDHENMFWYRQDPGLGLRLIYFSYDVKMKEKGDIPEGYSVSREKKERFSLILESASTNQTSMYLCATWERTNSNQPQHFGDGTRLSIL.

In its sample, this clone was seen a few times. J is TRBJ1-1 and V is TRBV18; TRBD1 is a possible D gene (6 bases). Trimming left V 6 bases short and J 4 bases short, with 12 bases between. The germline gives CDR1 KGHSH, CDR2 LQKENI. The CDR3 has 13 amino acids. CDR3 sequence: CASSQGTVTEAFF. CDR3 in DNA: TGTGCCAGCTCCCAGGGGACGGTCACTGAAGCTTTCTTT. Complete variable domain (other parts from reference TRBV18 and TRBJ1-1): NAGVMQNPRHLVRRRGQEARLRCSPMKGHSHVYWYRQLPEEGLKFMVYLQKENIIDESGMPKERFSAEFPKEGPSILRIQQVVRGDSAAYFCASSQGTVTEAFFGQGTRLTVV.

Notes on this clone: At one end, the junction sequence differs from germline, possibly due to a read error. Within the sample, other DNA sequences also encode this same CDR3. CDR3 DNA sequence: TGCGCCAGCAGCTCGGGGACAGGGGACATGAACACTGAAGCTTTCTTC. Protein product: CASSSGTGDMNTEAFF. The genes are TRBV5-1 and TRBJ1-1, with TRBD1 matching over 10 bases. The CDR3 contains 16 residues. CDR1 is SGHRS and CDR2 is YFSETQ in the germline V gene.

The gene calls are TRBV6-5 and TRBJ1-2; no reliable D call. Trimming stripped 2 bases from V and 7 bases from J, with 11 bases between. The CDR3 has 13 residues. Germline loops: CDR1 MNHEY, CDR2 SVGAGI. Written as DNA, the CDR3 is TGTGCCAGCAGTTACGCGGGGAAGGGTGGCTACACCTTC. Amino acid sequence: CASSYAGKGGYTF.

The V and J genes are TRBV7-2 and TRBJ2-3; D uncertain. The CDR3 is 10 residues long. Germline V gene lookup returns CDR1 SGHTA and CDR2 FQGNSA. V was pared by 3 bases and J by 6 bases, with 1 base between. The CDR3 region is CASSLDTQYF. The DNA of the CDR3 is TGTGCCAGCAGCTTGGATACGCAGTATTTT.

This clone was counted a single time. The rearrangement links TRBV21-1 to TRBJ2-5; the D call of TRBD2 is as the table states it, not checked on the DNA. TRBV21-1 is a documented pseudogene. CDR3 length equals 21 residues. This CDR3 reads CASSKGVPGLAGATGQETQYF. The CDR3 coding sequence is TGTGCCAGCAGCAAAGGGGTGCCTGGGCTAGCGGGAGCTACGGGGCAAGAGACCCAGTACTTC.

The CDR3 DNA is TGTGCCAGCAGCCTCCGACTAGCGGGGGGCTTAGAGACCCAGTACTTC. Its translation is CASSLRLAGGLETQYF. This sequence joins TRBV7-9 and TRBJ2-5; TRBD2 matches at 13 bases. The ends lost 5 bases at V and 4 bases at J; junction bases unmatched: 7. Germline V gene sequence: CDR1 SEHNR, CDR2 FQNEAQ (reference sequence). The CDR3 sequence is 16 residues long.

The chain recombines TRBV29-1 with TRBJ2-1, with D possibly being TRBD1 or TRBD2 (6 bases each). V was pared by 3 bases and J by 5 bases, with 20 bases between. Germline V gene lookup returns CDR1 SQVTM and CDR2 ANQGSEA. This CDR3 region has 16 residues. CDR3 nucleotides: TGCAGCGTTGATTCTGCTCCCGGGGGCGCGCACAATGAGCAGTTCTTC. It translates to CSVDSAPGGAHNEQFF.

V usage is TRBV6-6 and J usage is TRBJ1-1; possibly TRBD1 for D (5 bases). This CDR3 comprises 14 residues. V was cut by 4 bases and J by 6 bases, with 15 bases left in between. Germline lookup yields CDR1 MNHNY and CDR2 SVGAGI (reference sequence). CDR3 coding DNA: TGTGCCAGCAGTTTTGACAGTTCAAGCGCTGAAGCTTTCTTT. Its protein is CASSFDSSSAEAFF.

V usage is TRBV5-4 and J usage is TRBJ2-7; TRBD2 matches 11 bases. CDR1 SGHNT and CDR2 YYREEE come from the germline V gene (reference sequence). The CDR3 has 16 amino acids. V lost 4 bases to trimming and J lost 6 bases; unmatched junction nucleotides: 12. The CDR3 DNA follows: TGTGCCAGCAGCCCCACACTAGCGGGAGTTAACTCCGAGCAGTACTTC. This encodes CASSPTLAGVNSEQYF.

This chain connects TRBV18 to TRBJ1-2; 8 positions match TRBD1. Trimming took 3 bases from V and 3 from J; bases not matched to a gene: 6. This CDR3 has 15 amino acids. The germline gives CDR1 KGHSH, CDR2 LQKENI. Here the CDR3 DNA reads TGTGCCAGCTCACCCACGGGACAGGCTTACTATGGCTACACCTTC. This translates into CASSPTGQAYYGYTF.

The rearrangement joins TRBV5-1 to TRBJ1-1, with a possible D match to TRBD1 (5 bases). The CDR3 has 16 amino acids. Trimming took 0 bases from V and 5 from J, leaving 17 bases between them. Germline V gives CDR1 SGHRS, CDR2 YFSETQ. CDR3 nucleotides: TGCGCCAGCAGCTTGGGTACACTCTGGTCAGGGACTGAAGCTTTCTTT. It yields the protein CASSLGTLWSGTEAFF. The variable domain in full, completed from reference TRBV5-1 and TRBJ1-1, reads KAGVTQTPRYLIKTRGQQVTLSCSPISGHRSVSWYQQTPGQGLQFLFEYFSETQRNKGNFPGRFSGRQFSNSRSEMNVSTLELGDSALYLCASSLGTLWSGTEAFFGQGTRLTVV.

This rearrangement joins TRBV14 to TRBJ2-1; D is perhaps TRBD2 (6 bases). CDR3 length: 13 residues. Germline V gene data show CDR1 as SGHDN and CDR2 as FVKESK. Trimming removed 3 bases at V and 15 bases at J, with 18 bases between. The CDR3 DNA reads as TGTGCCAGCAGCCAGGATCGCGGGATGCGTCTGTTCTTC. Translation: CASSQDRGMRLFF.

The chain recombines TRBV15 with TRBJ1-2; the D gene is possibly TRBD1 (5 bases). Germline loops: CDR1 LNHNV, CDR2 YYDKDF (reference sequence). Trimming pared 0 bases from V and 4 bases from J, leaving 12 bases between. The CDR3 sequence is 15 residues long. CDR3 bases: TGTGCCACCAGCAGAGATTTCAGGGACTTCTATGGCTACACCTTC. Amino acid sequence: CATSRDFRDFYGYTF.

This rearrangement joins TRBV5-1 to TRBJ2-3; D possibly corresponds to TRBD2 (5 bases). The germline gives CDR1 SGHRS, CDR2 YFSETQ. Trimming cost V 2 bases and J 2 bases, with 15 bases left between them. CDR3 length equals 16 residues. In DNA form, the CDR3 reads TGCGCCAGCAGCTTTCAGGCTAGCTTGACCACAGATACGCAGTATTTT. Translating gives CASSFQASLTTDTQYF.

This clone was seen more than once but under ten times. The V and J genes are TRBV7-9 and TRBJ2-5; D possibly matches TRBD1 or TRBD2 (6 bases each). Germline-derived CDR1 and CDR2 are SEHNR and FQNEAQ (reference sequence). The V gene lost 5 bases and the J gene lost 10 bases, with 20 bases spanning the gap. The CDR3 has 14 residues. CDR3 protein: CASSTPGGRRDQYF. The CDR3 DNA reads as TGTGCCAGCAGCACTCCCGGGGGCCGTCGAGACCAGTACTTC.

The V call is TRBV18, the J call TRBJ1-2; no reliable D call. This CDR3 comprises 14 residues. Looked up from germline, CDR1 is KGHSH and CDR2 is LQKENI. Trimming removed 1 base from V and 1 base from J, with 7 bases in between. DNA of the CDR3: TGTGCCAGCTCACCACGTGTTAATAACTATGGCTACACCTTC. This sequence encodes CASSPRVNNYGYTF.

The CDR3 sequence is CASSFQVSEKLFF. The CDR3 DNA follows: TGCGCCAGCAGCTTCCAGGTTTCGGAAAAACTGTTTTTT. This chain uses TRBV5-1 with TRBJ1-4, with unresolved D. CDR1 and CDR2 from the germline V gene are SGHRS and YFSETQ. The length of the CDR3 is 13 residues. Between the trimmed V and J ends, which lost 2 bases and 8 bases, there was a span of 10 bases.

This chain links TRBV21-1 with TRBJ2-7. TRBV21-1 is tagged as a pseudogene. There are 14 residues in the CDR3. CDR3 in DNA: TGTGCCAGCAGCAAAGGATGGGGAATGTACGAGCAGTACTTC. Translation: CASSKGWGMYEQYF.

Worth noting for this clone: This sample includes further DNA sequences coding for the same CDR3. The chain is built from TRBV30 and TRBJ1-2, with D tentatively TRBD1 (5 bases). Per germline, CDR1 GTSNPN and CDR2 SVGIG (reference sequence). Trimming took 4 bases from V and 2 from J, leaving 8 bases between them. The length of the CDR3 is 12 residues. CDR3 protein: CAWTPGNYGYTF. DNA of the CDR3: TGTGCCTGGACCCCAGGGAACTATGGCTACACCTTC.

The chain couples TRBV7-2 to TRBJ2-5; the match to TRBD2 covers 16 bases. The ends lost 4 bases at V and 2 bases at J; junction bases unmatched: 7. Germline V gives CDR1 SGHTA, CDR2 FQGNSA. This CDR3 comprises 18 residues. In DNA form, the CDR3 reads TGTGCCAGCAGCTCCCCGGGACTAGCGGGAGGGGGACAAGAGACCCAGTACTTC. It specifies CASSSPGLAGGGQETQYF.

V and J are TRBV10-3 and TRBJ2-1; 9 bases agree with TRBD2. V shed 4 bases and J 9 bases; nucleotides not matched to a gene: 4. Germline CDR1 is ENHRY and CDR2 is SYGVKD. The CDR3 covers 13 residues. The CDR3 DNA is TGTGCCATCAGTGGGGGACTAGCCCCTGAGCAGTTCTTC. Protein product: CAISGGLAPEQFF.

In DNA form, the CDR3 reads TGTGCCAGCGGAAACGAAGGGAAGAACACTGAAGCTTTCTTT. Protein: CASGNEGKNTEAFF. The rearrangement links TRBV27 to TRBJ1-1; D is unresolved. The CDR3 spans 14 residues. Trimming took off 8 bases at V and 1 base at J, with 14 bases between the two ends. The germline CDR1 and CDR2 sequences are MNHEY and SMNVEV (reference sequence).